This is a list of T cell receptor beta chains from one sample in a study of blood T cell repertoires in COVID-19. Sequencing used immunoSEQ multiplex PCR; TCRdb keeps in-frame clones, though not all of them. The data hold about 51,000 clones, with roughly 90% observed a single time. Material: peripheral blood. These receptors all stem from a man between 60 and 75 years old with acute or convalescent COVID-19. The CDR3 runs from the conserved cysteine through the conserved F or W. D genes are given only for firm matches. Only part of the rows carry a size: once, few, many, or a class if the clone is expanded.

v_call: TRBV11-3; d_call: .; j_call: TRBJ1-1; clone_size: .; cdr3_aa: CASSFKRSTEAFF
v_call: TRBV12-3/TRBV12-4; d_call: .; j_call: TRBJ2-5; clone_size: .; cdr3_aa: CASSSVMGGTQYF
v_call: TRBV5-4; d_call: TRBD2; j_call: TRBJ2-2; clone_size: .; cdr3_aa: CASSSGGGRVTGELFF
v_call: TRBV21-1; d_call: .; j_call: TRBJ2-5; clone_size: once; cdr3_aa: CASSWKPGLKPQETQYF
v_call: TRBV6-1; d_call: TRBD1; j_call: TRBJ2-1; clone_size: .; cdr3_aa: CASSGSGTGGLGEQFF
v_call: TRBV2; d_call: TRBD1; j_call: TRBJ2-3; clone_size: .; cdr3_aa: CAMPNLDRGPADTQYF
v_call: TRBV4-2; d_call: TRBD2; j_call: TRBJ2-2; clone_size: .; cdr3_aa: CASGSAGGGAGELFF
v_call: TRBV5-6; d_call: .; j_call: TRBJ2-2; clone_size: .; cdr3_aa: CASSFRQLKNTGELFF
v_call: TRBV27; d_call: .; j_call: TRBJ2-4; clone_size: .; cdr3_aa: CASSSLGKSQNIQYF
v_call: TRBV5-1; d_call: TRBD1; j_call: TRBJ1-2; clone_size: once; cdr3_aa: CASSADREKDGYTF
v_call: TRBV7-2; d_call: TRBD2; j_call: TRBJ2-7; clone_size: .; cdr3_aa: CASRPGTSGFGQYF
v_call: TRBV29-1; d_call: TRBD1; j_call: TRBJ2-1; clone_size: .; cdr3_aa: CSSRTGSSYNEQFF
v_call: TRBV6-5; d_call: .; j_call: TRBJ2-7; clone_size: once; cdr3_aa: CACSREVRGEQYF
v_call: TRBV11-3; d_call: TRBD1; j_call: TRBJ2-7; clone_size: .; cdr3_aa: CASSPGTGRYEQYF
v_call: TRBV18; d_call: TRBD1; j_call: TRBJ2-7; clone_size: .; cdr3_aa: CASSPRTGELWEQYF
v_call: TRBV11-2; d_call: .; j_call: TRBJ1-2; clone_size: .; cdr3_aa: CASSLGTVNNYGYTF
v_call: TRBV19; d_call: TRBD1; j_call: TRBJ1-4; clone_size: .; cdr3_aa: CASKDRGRDEKLFF
v_call: TRBV28; d_call: TRBD2; j_call: TRBJ2-7; clone_size: .; cdr3_aa: CASSLFGSETSGSSSYEQYF
v_call: TRBV27; d_call: TRBD2; j_call: TRBJ2-3; clone_size: .; cdr3_aa: CASGSPGLAFTDTQYF
v_call: TRBV28; d_call: TRBD2; j_call: TRBJ2-3; clone_size: .; cdr3_aa: CASSSTGLARTDTQYF
v_call: TRBV28; d_call: TRBD1; j_call: TRBJ2-7; clone_size: .; cdr3_aa: CASSLRTGQGGPEQYF
v_call: TRBV5-1; d_call: TRBD2; j_call: TRBJ2-5; clone_size: .; cdr3_aa: CASSLAGGETQYF
v_call: TRBV24-1; d_call: .; j_call: TRBJ2-7; clone_size: .; cdr3_aa: CATSDKLQGTGSHEQYF
v_call: TRBV5-1; d_call: .; j_call: TRBJ2-3; clone_size: .; cdr3_aa: CASSPGTDTQYF
v_call: TRBV15; d_call: TRBD2; j_call: TRBJ2-5; clone_size: .; cdr3_aa: CATSSRGGRETQYF
v_call: TRBV18; d_call: .; j_call: TRBJ1-2; clone_size: .; cdr3_aa: CASSPLVATGANYGYTF
v_call: TRBV28; d_call: .; j_call: TRBJ2-2; clone_size: .; cdr3_aa: CASSNPGQNTGELFF
v_call: TRBV28; d_call: .; j_call: TRBJ2-1; clone_size: .; cdr3_aa: CASSLSDLSYNEQFF
v_call: TRBV12-3/TRBV12-4; d_call: .; j_call: TRBJ1-2; clone_size: once; cdr3_aa: CASSLQGLDGYTF
v_call: TRBV6-5; d_call: .; j_call: TRBJ1-3; clone_size: .; cdr3_aa: CASSTGHSSGNTIYF
v_call: TRBV9; d_call: TRBD2; j_call: TRBJ2-3; clone_size: .; cdr3_aa: CASSAGLASTDTQYF
v_call: TRBV6-2/TRBV6-3; d_call: .; j_call: TRBJ1-4; clone_size: once; cdr3_aa: CASSYSEKLFF
v_call: TRBV9; d_call: TRBD2; j_call: TRBJ2-5; clone_size: .; cdr3_aa: CASSVGGSGEETQYF
v_call: TRBV5-6; d_call: TRBD1; j_call: TRBJ2-1; clone_size: .; cdr3_aa: CASSLLPGQSYNEQFF
v_call: TRBV2; d_call: .; j_call: TRBJ2-7; clone_size: .; cdr3_aa: CASSDNYEQYF
v_call: TRBV5-4; d_call: TRBD2; j_call: TRBJ2-1; clone_size: .; cdr3_aa: CASSLRLAGGNEQFF
v_call: TRBV7-2; d_call: TRBD1; j_call: TRBJ2-7; clone_size: .; cdr3_aa: CASSPRQGIGEQYF
v_call: TRBV7-9; d_call: .; j_call: TRBJ2-4; clone_size: .; cdr3_aa: CASSPGGNIQYF
v_call: TRBV19; d_call: .; j_call: TRBJ2-3; clone_size: .; cdr3_aa: CASSSTGTDTQYF
v_call: TRBV15; d_call: TRBD1; j_call: TRBJ2-7; clone_size: .; cdr3_aa: CATSPRTGSSNEQYF
v_call: TRBV7-9; d_call: TRBD2; j_call: TRBJ2-2; clone_size: .; cdr3_aa: CASSSSGEANTGELFF
v_call: TRBV7-9; d_call: TRBD2; j_call: TRBJ2-3; clone_size: .; cdr3_aa: CASSRAGVITDTQYF
v_call: TRBV7-2; d_call: TRBD2; j_call: TRBJ2-3; clone_size: .; cdr3_aa: CASSIGLAGPTSTDTQYF
v_call: TRBV7-9; d_call: TRBD1; j_call: TRBJ2-5; clone_size: .; cdr3_aa: CARVDTGEETQYF
v_call: TRBV4-1; d_call: .; j_call: TRBJ1-5; clone_size: .; cdr3_aa: CASSQLPEKYQPQHF
v_call: TRBV9; d_call: .; j_call: TRBJ1-4; clone_size: .; cdr3_aa: CASSVSGSNEKLFF
v_call: TRBV10-2; d_call: TRBD2; j_call: TRBJ2-1; clone_size: .; cdr3_aa: CASSPSRLAGGSDEQFF
v_call: TRBV5-1; d_call: TRBD2; j_call: TRBJ2-7; clone_size: .; cdr3_aa: CASSSAGTTAAYEQYF